This entry features one T cell receptor (beta chain) sequence. This sample was included in a study of blood T cells in healthy people across ages. Germline CDR1 is GTSNPN and CDR2 is SVGIG (reference sequence). Trimming shortened V by 3 bases and J by 3 bases, and 11 bases separated the two germline ends. This CDR3 has 13 amino acids. Alongside a J-beta primer mix, a sample-barcoded 5' primer served in a second PCR lasting about 7 to 12 cycles. TCRdb fed the 5' RACE reads into MiXCR, producing one record per CDR3 protein. The repertoire consists of 900,000 to 950,000 distinct CDR3 sequences, with under 35% occurring once and the leading ten covering around 9.6%. Researchers isolated at least 7 million PBMCs per sample. These records were also assigned to another study, of T cells of mothers and their children. Per that study: Biologically related mothers and children overlapped slightly more than unrelated pairs, a non-significant difference. Across the analysis, no persistent microchimeric T cell clones were detected.

The TCR originated in a woman aged 35 to 49 in good health. Sample: blood. The gene calls are TRBV30 and TRBJ1-2, with D tentatively TRBD1 (5 bases). The CDR3 region is CAWSERDHYGYTF. The DNA of the CDR3 is TGTGCCTGGAGCGAACGGGACCACTATGGCTACACCTTC.